This T cell receptor beta chain derives from a study of blood T cell repertoires in COVID-19. Original analysis: Reference gene primer amplification yielded estimated nucleated cell counts. Produced via immunoSEQ multiplex PCR; TCRdb's table is partial and in-frame only. V, J and clone size were drawn from that table, and D and trimming were deduced from the DNA. Altogether about 90,000 clones are present, over 75% being singletons, with the ten largest covering about 5%. The receptor was isolated from a man aged 50 to 59 with acute or convalescent COVID-19. Sequencing was done on a sample of peripheral blood.

The CDR3 region has the DNA TGCGCCAGCAGCCCCCGACAGGACTACACTGAAGCTTTCTTT. Translation gives CASSPRQDYTEAFF. The chain uses TRBV4-1 and TRBJ1-1; D is perhaps TRBD1 (6 bases). The CDR3 consists of 14 residues. V gave up 4 bases and J gave up 3 bases, with 12 bases separating them. The germline gives CDR1 MGHRA, CDR2 YSYEKL.